These 24 T cell receptor beta chains were sequenced from one sample in a study of T cell responses to AZD1222 COVID-19 vaccine. Generated by immunoSEQ multiplex PCR, the TCRdb table keeps only in-frame clones and is missing some. The sample lists about 100,000 clones; about 90% were seen once. The specimen was peripheral blood, collected 28 days after the second AZD1222 dose. The receptors stem from an adult who received the AZD1222 COVID-19 vaccine.

The chain employs TRBV3-1 (or the pseudogene TRBV3-2) and TRBJ1-1; the D is unclear. The CDR3 runs 14 residues. Germline V gene lookup returns CDR1 LGHDT and CDR2 YNNKEL (reference sequence). The V end was cut by 1 base, the J end by 0 bases, with 6 bases between. In DNA, the CDR3 is TGTGCCAGCAGCCAAGGGAGGCTGAACACTGAAGCTTTCTTT. This translates into CASSQGRLNTEAFF.

CDR3 coding DNA: TGTGCCTGGCACCCGAGGGATGACTACGAGCAGTACTTC. It yields the protein CAWHPRDDYEQYF. The genes are TRBV30 and TRBJ2-7; possible D gene TRBD2, 5 bases. V shed 5 bases and J shed 3 bases, with 14 bases lying between them. CDR1 and CDR2 (germline): GTSNPN, SVGIG (reference sequence). This CDR3 spans 13 amino acids.

The chain carries TRBV4-3 and TRBJ2-1; D is perhaps TRBD2 (5 bases). Germline-derived CDR1 and CDR2 are LGHNA and YSLEER. The CDR3 runs 15 residues. V lost 1 base, J lost 5 bases, and 12 bases lay in between. CDR3 sequence reads: CASSQGRLADNEQFF. CDR3 coding DNA: TGCGCCAGCAGCCAAGGGAGGCTAGCAGACAATGAGCAGTTCTTC.

The rearrangement links TRBV11-2 to TRBJ1-5; D call uncertain. CDR3 size: 13 residues. In germline, CDR1 is SGHAT, CDR2 FQNNGV. The V gene lost 5 bases and the J gene lost 1 base, with 6 bases spanning the gap. This CDR3 reads CASSRTSNQPQHF. CDR3 nucleotide sequence: TGTGCCAGCAGCCGTACGAGCAATCAGCCCCAGCATTTT.

The CDR3 loop reads CASGRDRGSPLHF. Here the CDR3 DNA reads TGTGCCAGCGGCCGGGACAGGGGCTCACCCCTCCACTTT. The chain is built from TRBV6-5 and TRBJ1-6, with 10 bases lining up with TRBD1. The CDR3 spans 13 residues. Germline trimming cut 8 bases from V and 10 bases from J; bases unmatched to any gene: 5. Germline CDR1 and CDR2: MNHEY and SVGAGI.

The rearrangement joins TRBV1 to TRBJ2-7; TRBD2, the table's D call, lacks a check against the DNA. TRBV1 has pseudogene status. The CDR3 spans 14 residues. The CDR3 nucleotides read TGCACCAGCAGCCAAGTCCTAGCGGCTTACGAGCAGTACTTC. Translated: CTSSQVLAAYEQYF.

The J gene is TRBJ2-2, the V gene TRBV4-3; 15 bases line up with TRBD2. V was pared by 3 bases and J by 0 bases, with 11 bases of the junction left unmatched. From germline, CDR1 is LGHNA and CDR2 YSLEER. The CDR3 sequence is 21 residues long. CDR3 DNA: TGCGCCAGCAGCCACGCCCCCGGGACTAGCGGGAGGCCCTCGAACACCGGGGAGCTGTTTTTT. The encoded protein is CASSHAPGTSGRPSNTGELFF.

This clone was counted between two and nine times. This chain links TRBV24-1 with TRBJ2-7; D is tentatively TRBD1 or TRBD2 (5 bases each). The CDR3 contains 15 residues. Germline CDR1 and CDR2: KGHDR and SFDVKD. Trimming took off 4 bases at V and 4 bases at J, with 16 bases between the two ends. This chain's CDR3 is CATSDEGTGIYEQYF. The CDR3 bases are TGTGCCACCAGTGACGAAGGGACGGGGATTTACGAGCAGTACTTC.

The chain uses TRBV25-1 and TRBJ2-2; D ambiguous. Germline CDR1 reads MGHDK; CDR2 reads SYGVNS. The CDR3 length is 14 residues. Between the trimmed V and J ends, which lost 3 bases and 2 bases, there was a span of 7 bases. The CDR3 DNA reads TGTGCCAGCAGTGATTCTGTCAACACCGGGGAGCTGTTTTTT. Translation gives CASSDSVNTGELFF.

This clone was counted a few times. V and J are TRBV29-1 and TRBJ2-1; 14 bases fit TRBD2. The CDR3 loop spans 14 amino acids. The germline V gene has CDR1 SQVTM and CDR2 ANQGSEA. V lost 5 bases to trimming and J lost 12 bases; unmatched junction nucleotides: 9. CDR3 DNA: TGCAGCGTTTCCGGGACTAGCGGGAGTGGGGGGCAGTTCTTC. This translates into CSVSGTSGSGGQFF.

The CDR3 DNA is TGTGCCAGCAGTTCCGGGAATTCACCCCTCCACTTT. Its protein product is CASSSGNSPLHF. The rearrangement joins TRBV28 to TRBJ1-6, with D unclear. The length of the CDR3 is 12 residues. Germline V gene lookup returns CDR1 MDHEN and CDR2 SYDVKM. Trimming took off 4 bases at V and 7 bases at J, with 5 bases between the two ends.

The sample holds one count of this clone. This chain links TRBV2 with TRBJ2-7; 12 bases align to TRBD1. The V segment lost 4 bases and the J segment 9 bases; nucleotides outside the gene matches: 1. The CDR3 contains 12 residues. CDR1 is SNHLY, CDR2 FYNNEI, per germline. The CDR3 region is CASSGGQGAQYF. CDR3 in DNA: TGTGCCAGCAGTGGGGGACAGGGGGCGCAGTACTTC.

The V and J genes are TRBV3-1 (or the pseudogene TRBV3-2) and TRBJ1-6; D gene uncertain. CDR3 length: 14 residues. Germline V gene data show CDR1 as LGHDT and CDR2 as YNNKEL (reference sequence). The V and J ends lost 1 base and 5 bases respectively, with 6 bases between them. The DNA for the CDR3 is TGTGCCAGCAGCCAAGTGGTAGATAATTCACCCCTCCACTTT. Its protein product is CASSQVVDNSPLHF.

This chain connects TRBV19 to TRBJ2-6; 10 bases are shared with TRBD2. The CDR3 covers 18 residues. Germline lookup yields CDR1 LNHDA and CDR2 SQIVND (reference sequence). V lost 5 bases to trimming and J lost 0 bases; unmatched junction nucleotides: 7. The CDR3 DNA reads as TGTGCCAGTAGTTTACGACTAGCGGGCTACTCTGGGGCCAACGTCCTGACTTTC. It specifies CASSLRLAGYSGANVLTF.

This clone was seen once. The V call is TRBV5-6, the J call TRBJ2-7, with a possible D match to TRBD1 (5 bases). CDR3 size: 12 residues. Trimming cost V 0 bases and J 4 bases, with 5 bases left between them. Germline CDR1 is SGHDT and CDR2 is YYEEEE. DNA for the CDR3: TGTGCCAGCAGCTTGGAGGGGTACGAGCAGTACTTC. Translation gives CASSLEGYEQYF.

The chain combines TRBV5-4 with TRBJ2-3; D unclear. Germline V gene sequence: CDR1 SGHNT, CDR2 YYREEE (reference sequence). V lost 4 bases to trimming and J lost 0 bases, with 3 bases between them. The CDR3 covers 12 residues. The CDR3 nucleotides read TGTGCCAGCAGCCTGAGCACAGATACGCAGTATTTT. It yields the protein CASSLSTDTQYF. The variable domain in full, with the rest retrieved from reference TRBV5-4 and TRBJ2-3, is ETGVTQSPTHLIKTRGQQVTLRCSSQSGHNTVSWYQQALGQGPQFIFQYYREEENGRGNFPPRFSGLQFPNYSSELNVNALELDDSALYLCASSLSTDTQYFGPGTRLTVL.

The rearrangement links TRBV19 to TRBJ2-7; D gene ambiguous. Trimming cost V 7 bases and J 2 bases, with 24 bases left between them. CDR1 and CDR2 (germline): LNHDA, SQIVND (reference sequence). This CDR3 is 17 amino acids long. The CDR3 sequence is CASTRSWAGGLAYEQYF. The CDR3 DNA reads TGTGCCAGTACCCGCTCCTGGGCAGGTGGGTTGGCCTACGAGCAGTACTTC.

The chain is built from TRBV4-1 and TRBJ2-3, with TRBD2 matching over 9 bases. Looked up from germline, CDR1 is MGHRA and CDR2 is YSYEKL. The trim removed 4 bases at V and 2 bases at J, leaving 4 bases unmatched. The CDR3 has 15 residues. CDR3 nucleotides: TGCGCCAGCAGCCGACTAGCGGACCTCACAGATACGCAGTATTTT. Protein product: CASSRLADLTDTQYF.

V gene TRBV28 combines with J gene TRBJ2-5, with 7 bases aligning to TRBD1. The germline V gene has CDR1 MDHEN and CDR2 SYDVKM. The CDR3 runs 13 residues. After removal of 4 bases from V and 2 bases from J, the junction contained 1 base not matched to a gene. CDR3 region: CASSSGQQETQYF. In nucleotides, the CDR3 is TGTGCCAGCAGTTCGGGACAGCAAGAGACCCAGTACTTC.

This rearrangement joins TRBV4-2 to TRBJ1-1, with D possibly TRBD1 on 5 matching bases. This CDR3 is 15 amino acids long. Germline assignment: CDR1 LGHNA and CDR2 YNFKEQ. V shed 2 bases and J shed 7 bases, with 17 bases lying between them. The CDR3 sequence is CASSQPRTGTGEAFF. The CDR3 nucleotides read TGTGCCAGCAGCCAACCCCGGACGGGAACAGGTGAAGCTTTCTTT.

This chain connects TRBV11-2 to TRBJ2-2, with 7 bases that match TRBD2. Trimming took 1 base from V and 2 from J; bases not matched to a gene: 10. The CDR3 contains 18 residues. Germline assignment: CDR1 SGHAT and CDR2 FQNNGV. CDR3 in amino acids: CASSLGRFSSGNTGELFF. As DNA, the CDR3 is TGTGCCAGCAGCTTAGGCCGGTTTTCTAGCGGAAACACCGGGGAGCTGTTTTTT.

The chain joins TRBV2 to TRBJ2-7, with TRBD2 as a possible D gene (6 bases). CDR1 is SNHLY and CDR2 is FYNNEI in the germline V gene. V gave up 1 base and J gave up 0 bases, with 10 bases separating them. This CDR3 is 15 amino acids long. CDR3 loop: CASSEEGLFSYEQYF. The CDR3 bases are TGTGCCAGCAGTGAAGAGGGACTCTTCTCCTACGAGCAGTACTTC.

J is TRBJ2-1 and V is TRBV24-1, with D perhaps matching TRBD2 (5 bases). CDR3 size: 18 residues. Trimming took 2 bases from V and 3 from J, leaving 19 bases between them. The V gene's germline CDR1 is KGHDR and CDR2 SFDVKD. The CDR3 is CATSDSLMTISNYNEQFF. In nucleotides, the CDR3 is TGTGCCACCAGTGATTCCCTTATGACTATATCCAACTACAATGAGCAGTTCTTC.

This clone appeared a single time. The rearrangement joins TRBV4-1 to TRBJ2-1; a possible D gene is TRBD1 (6 bases). This CDR3 spans 14 amino acids. Trimming left V 1 base short and J 6 bases short, with 10 bases between. The germline V gene has CDR1 MGHRA and CDR2 YSYEKL. CDR3 sequence reads: CASSQASQGNEQFF. CDR3 DNA: TGCGCCAGCAGCCAAGCCTCACAGGGCAATGAGCAGTTCTTC.